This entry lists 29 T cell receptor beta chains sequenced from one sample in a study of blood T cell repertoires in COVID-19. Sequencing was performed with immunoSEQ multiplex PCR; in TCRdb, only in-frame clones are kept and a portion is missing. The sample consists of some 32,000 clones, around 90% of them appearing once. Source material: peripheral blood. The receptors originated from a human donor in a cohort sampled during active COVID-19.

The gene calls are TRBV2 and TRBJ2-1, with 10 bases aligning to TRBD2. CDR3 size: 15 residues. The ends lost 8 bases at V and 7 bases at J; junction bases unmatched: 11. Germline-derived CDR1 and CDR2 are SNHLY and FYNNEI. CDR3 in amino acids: CASLRRSGGGNEQFF. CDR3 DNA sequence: TGTGCCAGCCTCCGTCGCAGCGGGGGGGGGAATGAGCAGTTCTTC.

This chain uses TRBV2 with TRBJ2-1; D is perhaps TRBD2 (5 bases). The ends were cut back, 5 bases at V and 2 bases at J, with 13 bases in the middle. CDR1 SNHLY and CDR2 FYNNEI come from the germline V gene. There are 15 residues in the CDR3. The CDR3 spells CASSPDYGPYNEQFF. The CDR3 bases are TGTGCCAGCAGTCCTGACTATGGCCCCTACAATGAGCAGTTCTTC. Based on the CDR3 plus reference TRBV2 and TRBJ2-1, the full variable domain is EPEVTQTPSHQVTQMGQEVILRCVPISNHLYFYWYRQILGQKVEFLVSFYNNEISEKSEIFDDQFSVERPDGSNFTLKIRSTKLEDSAMYFCASSPDYGPYNEQFFGPGTRLTVL.

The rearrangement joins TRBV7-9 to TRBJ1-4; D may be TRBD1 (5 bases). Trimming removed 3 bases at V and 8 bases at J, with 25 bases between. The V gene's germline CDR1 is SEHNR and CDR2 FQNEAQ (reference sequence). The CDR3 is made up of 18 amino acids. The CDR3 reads CASSFWPALPSTGEKLFF. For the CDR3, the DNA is TGTGCCAGCAGCTTTTGGCCAGCCCTACCCTCCACAGGAGAAAAACTGTTTTTT.

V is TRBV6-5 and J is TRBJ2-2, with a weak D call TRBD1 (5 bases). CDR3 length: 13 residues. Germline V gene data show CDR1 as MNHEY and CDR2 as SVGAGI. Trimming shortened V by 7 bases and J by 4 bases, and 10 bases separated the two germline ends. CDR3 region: CASKTGVTGELFF. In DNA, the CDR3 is TGTGCCAGCAAAACAGGAGTCACCGGGGAGCTGTTTTTT.

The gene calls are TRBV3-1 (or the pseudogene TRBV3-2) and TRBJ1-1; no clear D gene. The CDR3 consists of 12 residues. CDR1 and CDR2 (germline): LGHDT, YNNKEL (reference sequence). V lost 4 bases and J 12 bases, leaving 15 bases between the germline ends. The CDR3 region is CASSRAPGGTFF. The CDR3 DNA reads TGTGCCAGCAGCCGAGCCCCGGGAGGAACTTTCTTT.

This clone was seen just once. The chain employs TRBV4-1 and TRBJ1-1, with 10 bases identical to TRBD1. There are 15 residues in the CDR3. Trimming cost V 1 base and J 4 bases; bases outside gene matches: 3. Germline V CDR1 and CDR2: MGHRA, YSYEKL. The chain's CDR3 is CASSQARTGGTEAFF. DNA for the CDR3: TGCGCCAGCAGCCAAGCCCGGACAGGGGGCACTGAAGCTTTCTTT.

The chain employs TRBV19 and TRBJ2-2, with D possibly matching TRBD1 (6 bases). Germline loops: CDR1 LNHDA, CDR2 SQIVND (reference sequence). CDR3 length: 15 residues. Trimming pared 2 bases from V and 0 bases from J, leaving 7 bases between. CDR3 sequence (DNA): TGTGCCAGTAGTATAAACAGGGCGAACACCGGGGAGCTGTTTTTT. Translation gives CASSINRANTGELFF.

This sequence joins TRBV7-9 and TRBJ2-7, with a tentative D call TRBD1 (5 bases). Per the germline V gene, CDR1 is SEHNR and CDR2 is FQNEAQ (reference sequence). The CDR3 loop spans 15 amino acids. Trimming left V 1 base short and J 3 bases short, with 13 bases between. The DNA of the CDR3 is TGTGCCAGCAGCTTAGGAGGTAGGGGCGTCTACGAGCAGTACTTC. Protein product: CASSLGGRGVYEQYF.

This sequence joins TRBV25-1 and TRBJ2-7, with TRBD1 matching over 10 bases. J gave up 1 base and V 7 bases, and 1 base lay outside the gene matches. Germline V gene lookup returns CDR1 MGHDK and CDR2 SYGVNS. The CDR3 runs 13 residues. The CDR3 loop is CASTGQGSYEQYF. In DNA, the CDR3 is TGTGCCAGCACGGGACAGGGGTCCTACGAGCAGTACTTC.

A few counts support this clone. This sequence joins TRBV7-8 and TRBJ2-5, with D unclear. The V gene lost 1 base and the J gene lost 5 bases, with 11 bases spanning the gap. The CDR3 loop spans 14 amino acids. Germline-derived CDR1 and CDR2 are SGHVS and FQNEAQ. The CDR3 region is CASSLVLERETQYF. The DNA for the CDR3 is TGTGCCAGCAGCTTAGTATTGGAGAGGGAGACCCAGTACTTC.

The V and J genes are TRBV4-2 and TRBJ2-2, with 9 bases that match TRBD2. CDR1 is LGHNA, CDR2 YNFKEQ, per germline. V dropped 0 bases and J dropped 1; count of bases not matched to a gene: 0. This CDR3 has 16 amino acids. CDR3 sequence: CASSQELAGNTGELFF. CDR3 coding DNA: TGTGCCAGCAGCCAAGAACTAGCGGGGAACACCGGGGAGCTGTTTTTT.

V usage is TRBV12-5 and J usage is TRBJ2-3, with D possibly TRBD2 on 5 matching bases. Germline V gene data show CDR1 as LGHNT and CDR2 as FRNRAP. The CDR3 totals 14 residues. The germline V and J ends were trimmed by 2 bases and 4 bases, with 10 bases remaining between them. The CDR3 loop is CASGLTGEPDTQYF. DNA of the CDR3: TGTGCTAGTGGTTTGACCGGGGAGCCAGATACGCAGTATTTT.

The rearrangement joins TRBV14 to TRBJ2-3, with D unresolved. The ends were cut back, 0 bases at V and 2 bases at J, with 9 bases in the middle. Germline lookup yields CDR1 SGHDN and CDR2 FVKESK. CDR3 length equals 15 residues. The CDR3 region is CASSQDVTFTDTQYF. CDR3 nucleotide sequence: TGTGCCAGCAGCCAAGATGTAACTTTCACAGATACGCAGTATTTT.

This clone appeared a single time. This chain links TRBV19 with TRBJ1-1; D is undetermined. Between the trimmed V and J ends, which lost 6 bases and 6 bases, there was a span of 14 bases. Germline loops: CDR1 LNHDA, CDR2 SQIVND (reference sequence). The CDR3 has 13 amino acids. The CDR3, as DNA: TGTGCCAGTAGCTCGACGGTGACTCCTGAAGCTTTCTTT. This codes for CASSSTVTPEAFF.

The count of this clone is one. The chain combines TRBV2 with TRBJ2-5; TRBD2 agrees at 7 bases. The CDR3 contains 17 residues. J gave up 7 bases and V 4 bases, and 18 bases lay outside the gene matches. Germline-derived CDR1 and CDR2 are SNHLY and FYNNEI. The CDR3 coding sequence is TGTGCCAGCAGTGTTGAGGGGCAGCGGGGATATTCCCGGACCCAGTACTTC. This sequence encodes CASSVEGQRGYSRTQYF.

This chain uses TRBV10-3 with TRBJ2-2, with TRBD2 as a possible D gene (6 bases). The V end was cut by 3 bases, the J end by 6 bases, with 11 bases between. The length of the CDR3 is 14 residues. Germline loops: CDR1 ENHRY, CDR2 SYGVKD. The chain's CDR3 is CAISDGGFAGELFF. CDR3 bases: TGTGCCATCAGTGACGGAGGGTTCGCCGGGGAGCTGTTTTTT.

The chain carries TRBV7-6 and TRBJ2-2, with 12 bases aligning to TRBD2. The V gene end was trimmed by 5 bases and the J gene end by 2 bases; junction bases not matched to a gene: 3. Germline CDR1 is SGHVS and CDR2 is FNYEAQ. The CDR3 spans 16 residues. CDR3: CASSRLAGANTGELFF. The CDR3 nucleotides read TGTGCCAGCAGCCGACTAGCGGGGGCCAACACCGGGGAGCTGTTTTTT.

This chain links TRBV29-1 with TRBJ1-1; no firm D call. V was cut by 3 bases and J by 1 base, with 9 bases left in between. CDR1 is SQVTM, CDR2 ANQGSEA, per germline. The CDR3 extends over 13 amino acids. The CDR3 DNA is TGCAGCGTTGATAATCGGGGGAACACTGAAGCTTTCTTT. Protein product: CSVDNRGNTEAFF.

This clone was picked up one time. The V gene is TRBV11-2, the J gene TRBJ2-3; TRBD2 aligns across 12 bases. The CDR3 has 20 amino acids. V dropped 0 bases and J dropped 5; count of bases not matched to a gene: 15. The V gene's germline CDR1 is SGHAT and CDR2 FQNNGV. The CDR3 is CASSLDLKSPSGGAIDTQYF. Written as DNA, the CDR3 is TGTGCCAGCAGCTTAGATCTTAAGTCCCCTAGCGGGGGGGCGATAGATACGCAGTATTTT.

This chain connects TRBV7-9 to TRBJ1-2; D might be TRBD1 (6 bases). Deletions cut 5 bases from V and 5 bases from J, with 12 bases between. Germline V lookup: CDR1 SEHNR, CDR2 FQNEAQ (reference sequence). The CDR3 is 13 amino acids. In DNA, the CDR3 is TGTGCCAGCAGCCCACAGGGCCAGTATGGCTACACCTTC. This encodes CASSPQGQYGYTF.

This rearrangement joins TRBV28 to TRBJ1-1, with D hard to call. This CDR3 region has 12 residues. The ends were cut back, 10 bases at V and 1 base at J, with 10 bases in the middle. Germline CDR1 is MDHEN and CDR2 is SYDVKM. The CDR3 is CAIRGPNTEAFF. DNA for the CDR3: TGTGCCATCCGAGGCCCGAACACTGAAGCTTTCTTT.

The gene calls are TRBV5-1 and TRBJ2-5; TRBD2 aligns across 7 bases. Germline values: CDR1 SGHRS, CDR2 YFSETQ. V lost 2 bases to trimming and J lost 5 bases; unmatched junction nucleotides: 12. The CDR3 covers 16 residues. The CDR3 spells CASSFWLAVPQETQYF. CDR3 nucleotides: TGCGCCAGCAGCTTCTGGCTAGCGGTCCCCCAGGAGACCCAGTACTTC. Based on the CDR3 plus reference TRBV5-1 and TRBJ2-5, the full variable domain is KAGVTQTPRYLIKTRGQQVTLSCSPISGHRSVSWYQQTPGQGLQFLFEYFSETQRNKGNFPGRFSGRQFSNSRSEMNVSTLELGDSALYLCASSFWLAVPQETQYFGPGTRLLVL.

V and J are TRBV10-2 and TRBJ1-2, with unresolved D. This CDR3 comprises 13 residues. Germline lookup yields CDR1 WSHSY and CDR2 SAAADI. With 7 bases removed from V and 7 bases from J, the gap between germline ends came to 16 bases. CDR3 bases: TGCGCCAGCACCTTAGACACGGGGAGTGGCTACACCTTC. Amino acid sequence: CASTLDTGSGYTF.

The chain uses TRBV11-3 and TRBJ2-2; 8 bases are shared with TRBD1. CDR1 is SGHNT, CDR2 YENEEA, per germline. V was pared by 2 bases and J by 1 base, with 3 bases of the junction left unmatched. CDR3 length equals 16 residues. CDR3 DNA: TGTGCCAGCAGCTTATTAGGACAGGGGAACACCGGGGAGCTGTTTTTT. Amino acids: CASSLLGQGNTGELFF.

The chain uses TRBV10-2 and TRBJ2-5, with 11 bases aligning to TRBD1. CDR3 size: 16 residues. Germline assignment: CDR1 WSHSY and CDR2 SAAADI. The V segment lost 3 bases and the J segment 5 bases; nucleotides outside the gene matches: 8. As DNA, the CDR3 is TGCGCCAGCAGTGACCCGAGAGGACAGGGGGCCGAGACCCAGTACTTC. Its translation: CASSDPRGQGAETQYF.

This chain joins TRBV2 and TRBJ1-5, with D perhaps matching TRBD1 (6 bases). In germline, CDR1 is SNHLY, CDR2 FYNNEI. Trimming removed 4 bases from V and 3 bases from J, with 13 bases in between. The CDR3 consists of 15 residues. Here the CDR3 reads CASSVTGGPNQPQHF. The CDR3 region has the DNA TGTGCCAGCAGTGTCACGGGGGGCCCCAATCAGCCCCAGCATTTT.

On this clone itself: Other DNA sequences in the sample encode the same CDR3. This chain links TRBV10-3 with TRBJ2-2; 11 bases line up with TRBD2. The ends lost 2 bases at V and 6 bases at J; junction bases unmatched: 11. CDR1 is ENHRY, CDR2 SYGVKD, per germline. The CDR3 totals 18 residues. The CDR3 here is CAISEPHSGGAVSGELFF. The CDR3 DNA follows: TGTGCCATCAGTGAGCCCCATAGCGGGGGGGCCGTTTCCGGGGAGCTGTTTTTT.

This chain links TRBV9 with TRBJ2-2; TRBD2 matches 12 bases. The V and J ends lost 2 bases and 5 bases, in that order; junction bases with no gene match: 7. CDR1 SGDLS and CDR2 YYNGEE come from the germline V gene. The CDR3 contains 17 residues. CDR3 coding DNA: TGTGCCAGCAGCGTTCTAGCGGGGGGGCCAAATACCGGGGAGCTGTTTTTT. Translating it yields CASSVLAGGPNTGELFF.

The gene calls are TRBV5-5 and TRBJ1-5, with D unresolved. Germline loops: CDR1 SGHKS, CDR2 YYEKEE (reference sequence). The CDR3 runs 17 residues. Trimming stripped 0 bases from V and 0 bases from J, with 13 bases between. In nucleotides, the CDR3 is TGTGCCAGCAGCTTGGCTGTGTCGGACTATAGCAATCAGCCCCAGCATTTT. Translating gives CASSLAVSDYSNQPQHF.